Presented here are 31 T cell receptor beta chains from one specimen sequenced in a study of Ad26.COV2.S vaccination and SARS-CoV-2 variants. Specified treatment: some 20 received Ad26.COV2.S at low or high dose, single or two shots; 5 received placebo; per-sample allocation not given. Material that was analyzed had been drawn on day 63 after the first vaccine or placebo injection. Measured with immunoSEQ multiplex PCR; TCRdb has only the in-frame clones, and not every one. The table records some 640,000 clones, roughly 90% of them present only once. Sequencing was performed on peripheral blood, taken in a trial of Ad26.COV2.S vaccine versus placebo. The source of these receptors is a person between 18 and 59 years old who received the Ad26.COV2.S COVID-19 vaccine or a placebo.

The chain employs TRBV11-2 and TRBJ2-3; TRBD2 matches 10 bases. The V and J ends lost 4 bases and 2 bases, in that order; junction bases with no gene match: 6. Per germline, CDR1 SGHAT and CDR2 FQNNGV. The CDR3 loop spans 16 amino acids. CDR3 DNA sequence: TGTGCCAGCAGCTCCTCTAGCGGGAGATCCACAGATACGCAGTATTTT. This gives the protein CASSSSSGRSTDTQYF.

The rearrangement joins TRBV7-3 to TRBJ2-1, with D unclear. The CDR3 is 10 residues long. Germline CDR1 reads SGHTA; CDR2 reads FQGTGA. The V end lost 7 bases, the J end lost 10 bases, and 8 bases lay between the germline ends. This CDR3 reads CASIKEEQFF. The CDR3, as DNA: TGTGCCAGCATCAAGGAGGAGCAGTTCTTC.

In the case of this clone: The same CDR3 arises from other DNA sequences in this sample as well. The rearrangement joins TRBV5-1 to TRBJ2-1, with no clear D. The CDR3 contains 14 residues. Germline loops: CDR1 SGHRS, CDR2 YFSETQ. Between the trimmed V and J ends, which lost 2 bases and 0 bases, there was a span of 6 bases. The CDR3 region has the DNA TGCGCCAGCAGCTTTTCGAGCTCCTACAATGAGCAGTTCTTC. Translation gives CASSFSSSYNEQFF.

The V and J genes are TRBV7-6 and TRBJ2-3; D remains unclear. Germline V gene data show CDR1 as SGHVS and CDR2 as FNYEAQ. V was shortened by 8 bases and J by 2 bases, with 8 bases between the two germline ends. The CDR3 contains 12 residues. DNA for the CDR3: TGTGCCAGCTTAGCAGACACAGATACGCAGTATTTT. It is translated as CASLADTDTQYF.

The J gene is TRBJ2-3, the V gene TRBV7-2; the match to TRBD2 covers 10 bases. The CDR3 is 16 amino acids. Germline V lookup: CDR1 SGHTA, CDR2 FQGNSA. V gave up 1 base and J gave up 2 bases; unmatched junction bases: 3. The CDR3 reads CASSLVAGGITDTQYF. Written as DNA, the CDR3 is TGTGCCAGCAGCTTAGTAGCGGGAGGCATCACAGATACGCAGTATTTT. The full variable domain, in which reference TRBV7-2 and TRBJ2-3 provide the parts outside the CDR3, is GAGVSQSPSNKVTEKGKDVELRCDPISGHTALYWYRQSLGQGLEFLIYFQGNSAPDKSGLPSDRFSAERTGGSVSTLTIQRTQQEDSAVYLCASSLVAGGITDTQYFGPGTRLTVL.

The rearrangement uses TRBV6-4 and TRBJ2-1; a possible D gene is TRBD1 (5 bases). This CDR3 has 16 amino acids. Germline V CDR1 and CDR2: MRHNA, SNTAGT. V lost 0 bases, J lost 7 bases, and 16 bases lay in between. This CDR3 is CASSDSRQLKGNEQFF. The CDR3, as DNA: TGTGCCAGCAGTGACTCGAGGCAGCTAAAGGGGAATGAGCAGTTCTTC.

The rearrangement uses TRBV2 and TRBJ1-2; D is ambiguous. Trimming took 5 bases from V and 5 from J, leaving 12 bases between them. The CDR3 spans 13 residues. Germline V lookup: CDR1 SNHLY, CDR2 FYNNEI. CDR3 protein: CASSTTRDYGYTF. The DNA of the CDR3 is TGTGCCAGCAGTACCACTCGGGATTATGGCTACACCTTC. The whole variable domain, remainder taken from reference TRBV2 and TRBJ1-2, is EPEVTQTPSHQVTQMGQEVILRCVPISNHLYFYWYRQILGQKVEFLVSFYNNEISEKSEIFDDQFSVERPDGSNFTLKIRSTKLEDSAMYFCASSTTRDYGYTFGSGTRLTVV.

Concerning this clone: Other DNA sequences in this specimen translate into the identical CDR3. The rearrangement links TRBV9 to TRBJ2-1; TRBD2 is a possible D gene (7 bases). Germline V CDR1 and CDR2: SGDLS, YYNGEE. The CDR3 spans 15 residues. Trimming cost V 0 bases and J 2 bases, with 9 bases left between them. This CDR3 is CASSVAGGTYNEQFF. CDR3 nucleotides: TGTGCCAGCAGCGTAGCGGGGGGCACCTACAATGAGCAGTTCTTC.

Notes on this clone: This sample includes further DNA sequences coding for the same CDR3. The V call is TRBV30, the J call TRBJ1-5; D uncertain. This CDR3 region has 13 residues. V was clipped by 3 bases and J by 0 bases, with 6 bases between them. Germline CDR1 is GTSNPN and CDR2 is SVGIG (reference sequence). In DNA form, the CDR3 reads TGTGCCTGGAGCCGGGATAGCAATCAGCCCCAGCATTTT. Amino acid sequence: CAWSRDSNQPQHF.

V is TRBV18 and J is TRBJ2-2, with TRBD1 identical over 7 bases. Germline loops: CDR1 KGHSH, CDR2 LQKENI. The trim removed 3 bases at V and 2 bases at J, leaving 6 bases unmatched. There are 16 residues in the CDR3. CDR3 sequence reads: CASSPRGGANTGELFF. The CDR3 DNA is TGTGCCAGCTCACCTAGAGGGGGCGCAAACACCGGGGAGCTGTTTTTT.

CDR3 DNA: TGTGCCATCAGTGGCGGGGACAGGCGGGCTGAGCAGTTCTTC. The encoded protein is CAISGGDRRAEQFF. The V gene is TRBV10-3, the J gene TRBJ2-1; 8 bases map to TRBD1. This CDR3 has 14 residues. Per germline, CDR1 ENHRY and CDR2 SYGVKD. After removal of 4 bases from V and 9 bases from J, the junction contained 8 bases not matched to a gene.

The gene calls are TRBV12-3 or TRBV12-4 and TRBJ1-1, with no clear D. V was shortened by 1 base and J by 5 bases, with 5 bases between the two germline ends. This CDR3 is built from 12 residues. The CDR3 sequence is CASSLGTTEAFF. CDR3 in DNA: TGTGCCAGCAGTTTAGGCACAACTGAAGCTTTCTTT.

This chain links TRBV7-3 with TRBJ1-5; D is unclear. Trimming removed 0 bases from V and 4 bases from J, with 4 bases in between. The germline CDR1 and CDR2 sequences are SGHTA and FQGTGA. The CDR3 consists of 13 residues. In DNA, the CDR3 is TGTGCCAGCAGCTTAACTCCTAATCAGCCCCAGCATTTT. Translation: CASSLTPNQPQHF.

This clone was found a few times. The chain recombines TRBV6-5 with TRBJ1-1, with D hard to call. The germline V and J ends were trimmed by 4 bases and 4 bases, with 19 bases remaining between them. CDR3 length: 16 residues. In germline, CDR1 is MNHEY, CDR2 SVGAGI. Written as DNA, the CDR3 is TGTGCCAGCAGTTCCCCCACGAGCTTCGCGCGCACTGAAGCTTTCTTT. Its translation is CASSSPTSFARTEAFF.

The chain employs TRBV5-1 and TRBJ2-7; 8 bases agree with TRBD2. Unmatched junction bases numbered 13, after V lost 6 bases and J lost 5 bases. CDR1 SGHRS and CDR2 YFSETQ come from the germline V gene. The CDR3 totals 15 residues. The CDR3 spells CASTTREGSGDEQYF. CDR3 nucleotide sequence: TGCGCCAGCACCACTCGGGAGGGGAGCGGGGACGAGCAGTACTTC.

J is TRBJ2-5 and V is TRBV13, with 9 bases that match TRBD2. CDR3 length: 14 residues. CDR1 and CDR2 from the germline V gene are PRHDT and FYEKMQ (reference sequence). The V segment lost 4 bases and the J segment 2 bases; nucleotides outside the gene matches: 2. The CDR3 bases are TGTGCCAGCAGCTACCTAGCGGGACAAGAGACCCAGTACTTC. It codes for CASSYLAGQETQYF. Variable domain in full (rest from reference TRBV13 and TRBJ2-5): AAGVIQSPRHLIKEKRETATLKCYPIPRHDTVYWYQQGPGQDPQFLISFYEKMQSDKGSIPDRFSAQQFSDYHSELNMSSLELGDSALYFCASSYLAGQETQYFGPGTRLLVL.

In the case of this clone: A much larger clone lies a single base off, so this may be a read error. The sample contains more than one DNA sequence encoding this CDR3. The chain carries TRBV12-3 or TRBV12-4 and TRBJ2-5; D uncertain. Deletions cut 3 bases from V and 5 bases from J, with 4 bases between. CDR3 length equals 11 residues. The DNA of the CDR3 is TGTGCCAGCAGTTTGCGGGAGACCCAGTACTTC. This codes for CASSLRETQYF.

The chain joins TRBV20-1 to TRBJ1-2; D call uncertain. Trimming removed 3 bases at V and 6 bases at J, with 17 bases between. This CDR3 spans 14 amino acids. The V gene's germline CDR1 is DFQATT and CDR2 SNEGSKA (reference sequence). CDR3 loop: CSASDNVGSNGYTF. CDR3 sequence (DNA): TGCAGTGCTAGTGATAATGTGGGGTCGAATGGCTACACCTTC.

V usage is TRBV4-2 and J usage is TRBJ2-5, with 13 nucleotides matching TRBD2. The junction had 14 bases not matched to a gene; V was cut back by 1 base and J by 0 bases. There are 21 residues in the CDR3. The V gene's germline CDR1 is LGHNA and CDR2 YNFKEQ. Here the CDR3 reads CASSQGGGGLAGIKYQETQYF. CDR3 coding DNA: TGTGCCAGCAGCCAAGGAGGAGGGGGACTAGCGGGGATAAAGTACCAAGAGACCCAGTACTTC.

The chain joins TRBV10-3 to TRBJ1-2; possibly TRBD1 for D (5 bases). Per germline, CDR1 ENHRY and CDR2 SYGVKD. The CDR3 sequence is 13 residues long. V was clipped by 4 bases and J by 1 base, with 7 bases between them. The CDR3 protein is CAISAGDNYGYTF. The CDR3 DNA reads as TGTGCCATCAGTGCGGGGGATAACTATGGCTACACCTTC.

This clone has just a few counts. CDR3 protein: CASSQDLSSYNEQFF. Here the CDR3 DNA reads TGTGCCAGCAGCCAAGATCTAAGCTCCTACAATGAGCAGTTCTTC. This chain links TRBV4-2 with TRBJ2-1; D is ambiguous. V lost 0 bases to trimming and J lost 0 bases, with 6 bases between them. CDR3 length: 15 amino acids. Germline V gene lookup returns CDR1 LGHNA and CDR2 YNFKEQ.

The genes are TRBV27 and TRBJ2-1, with TRBD1 matching 8 bases. V trimming: 5 bases; J trimming: 8 bases; junction bases outside the gene matches: 8. Per the germline V gene, CDR1 is MNHEY and CDR2 is SMNVEV (reference sequence). The CDR3 is 14 amino acids. The DNA for the CDR3 is TGTGCCAGCAGTATCCGGACAGGGCGGGATGAGCAGTTCTTC. This codes for CASSIRTGRDEQFF.

The V call is TRBV30, the J call TRBJ1-2; D not resolved. Germline loops: CDR1 GTSNPN, CDR2 SVGIG (reference sequence). The V end lost 2 bases, the J end lost 5 bases, and 12 bases lay between the germline ends. The CDR3 loop spans 13 amino acids. CDR3 sequence reads: CAWSKAASYGYTF. Here the CDR3 DNA reads TGTGCCTGGAGTAAAGCAGCTTCTTATGGCTACACCTTC. The full variable domain, completed using reference TRBV30 and TRBJ1-2, is SQTIHQWPATLVQPVGSPLSLECTVEGTSNPNLYWYRQAAGRGLQLLFYSVGIGQISSEVPQNLSASRPQDRQFILSSKKLLLSDSGFYLCAWSKAASYGYTFGSGTRLTVV.

The chain couples TRBV5-1 to TRBJ2-3; TRBD2 matches 7 bases. With 0 bases clipped from V and 0 bases from J, the junction kept 4 bases outside the gene matches. There are 16 residues in the CDR3. The germline V gene has CDR1 SGHRS and CDR2 YFSETQ. CDR3 region: CASSLGPAGSTDTQYF. The CDR3, as DNA: TGCGCCAGCAGCTTGGGCCCAGCGGGGAGCACAGATACGCAGTATTTT.

The chain has TRBV11-2 and TRBJ2-5; 7 bases are shared with TRBD1. The V gene's germline CDR1 is SGHAT and CDR2 FQNNGV. V shed 5 bases and J 5 bases; nucleotides not matched to a gene: 8. There are 14 residues in the CDR3. The CDR3 spells CASSRGGVGETQYF. The DNA for the CDR3 is TGTGCCAGCAGCCGAGGGGGCGTGGGGGAGACCCAGTACTTC.

The chain joins TRBV27 to TRBJ2-7; TRBD2 aligns across 14 bases. Germline V lookup: CDR1 MNHEY, CDR2 SMNVEV (reference sequence). The CDR3 spans 14 residues. The junction had 2 bases not matched to a gene; V was cut back by 6 bases and J by 4 bases. The CDR3 bases are TGTGCCAGCAGCCGACTAGCGGGGGGGTACGAGCAGTACTTC. It yields the protein CASSRLAGGYEQYF.

The V and J genes are TRBV23-1 and TRBJ2-7; D is perhaps TRBD1 or TRBD2 (5 bases each). TRBV23-1 is designated an ORF whose function remains uncertain. V was clipped by 7 bases and J by 5 bases, with 15 bases between them. This CDR3 comprises 13 residues. CDR3 loop: CASTRAGAHEQYF. CDR3 sequence (DNA): TGCGCCAGCACCCGGGCCGGGGCCCACGAGCAGTACTTC.

This chain joins TRBV7-9 and TRBJ2-7, with 12 bases matching TRBD2. V trimming: 5 bases; J trimming: 0 bases; junction bases outside the gene matches: 17. Looked up from germline, CDR1 is SEHNR and CDR2 is FQNEAQ (reference sequence). CDR3 size: 20 residues. The CDR3 DNA reads as TGTGCCAGCAGCACCACTCGAACTGGACTAGCGGGGTATACCTCCTACGAGCAGTACTTC. Residues: CASSTTRTGLAGYTSYEQYF.

The V gene is TRBV7-2, the J gene TRBJ2-7; 12 bases align to TRBD2. V shed 4 bases and J 3 bases; nucleotides not matched to a gene: 4. This CDR3 is built from 15 residues. Germline V gene lookup returns CDR1 SGHTA and CDR2 FQGNSA. The CDR3 spells CASSSRLAGVYEQYF. The CDR3, as DNA: TGTGCCAGCAGCTCCAGACTAGCGGGAGTCTACGAGCAGTACTTC.

This chain joins TRBV5-4 and TRBJ1-1; D remains ambiguous. The CDR3 covers 14 residues. V shed 4 bases and J shed 3 bases, with 13 bases lying between them. The germline V gene encodes CDR1 SGHNT and CDR2 YYREEE (reference sequence). This CDR3 is CASSPGGRDTEAFF. In nucleotides, the CDR3 is TGTGCCAGCAGCCCCGGTGGGAGGGACACTGAAGCTTTCTTT.

This clone was found a few times. The chain couples TRBV6-2 or TRBV6-3 to TRBJ2-7; 8 positions match TRBD1. CDR1 is MNHEY, CDR2 SVGEGT, per germline. The CDR3 loop spans 15 amino acids. V was clipped by 0 bases and J by 5 bases; unmatched bases: 6. The DNA of the CDR3 is TGTGCCAGCAGTTACTCAAGGGACAGGCTCCACGAGCAGTACTTC. Encoded protein: CASSYSRDRLHEQYF.